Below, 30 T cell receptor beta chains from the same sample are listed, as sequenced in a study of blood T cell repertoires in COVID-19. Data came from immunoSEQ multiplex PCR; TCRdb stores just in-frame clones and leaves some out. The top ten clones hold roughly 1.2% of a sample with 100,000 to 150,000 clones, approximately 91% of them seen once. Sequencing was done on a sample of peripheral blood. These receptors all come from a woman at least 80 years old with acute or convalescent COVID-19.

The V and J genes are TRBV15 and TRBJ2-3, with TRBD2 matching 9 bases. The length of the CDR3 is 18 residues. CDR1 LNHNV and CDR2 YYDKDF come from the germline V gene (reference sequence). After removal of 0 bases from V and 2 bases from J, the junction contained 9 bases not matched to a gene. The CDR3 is CATSRDFAGTSFTDTQYF. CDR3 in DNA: TGTGCCACCAGCAGAGATTTCGCGGGGACTAGCTTCACAGATACGCAGTATTTT.

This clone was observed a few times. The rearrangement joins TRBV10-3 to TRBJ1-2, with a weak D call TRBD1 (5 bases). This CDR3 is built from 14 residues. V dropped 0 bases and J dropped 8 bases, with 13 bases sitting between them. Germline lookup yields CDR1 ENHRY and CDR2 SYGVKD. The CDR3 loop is CAISESTGAGGYTF. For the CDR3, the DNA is TGTGCCATCAGTGAGTCGACCGGGGCGGGAGGCTACACCTTC.

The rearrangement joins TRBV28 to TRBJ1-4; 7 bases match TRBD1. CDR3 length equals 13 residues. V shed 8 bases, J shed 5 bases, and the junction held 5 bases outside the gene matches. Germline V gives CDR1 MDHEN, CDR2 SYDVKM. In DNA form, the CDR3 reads TGTGCCAGCCGGGGACAGAACAATGAAAAACTGTTTTTT. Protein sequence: CASRGQNNEKLFF.

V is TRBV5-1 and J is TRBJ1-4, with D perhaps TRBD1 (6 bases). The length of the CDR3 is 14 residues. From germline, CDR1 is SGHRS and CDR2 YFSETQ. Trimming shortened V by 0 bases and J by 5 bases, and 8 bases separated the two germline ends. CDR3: CASSLAGQNEKLFF. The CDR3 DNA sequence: TGCGCCAGCAGCTTGGCCGGACAGAATGAAAAACTGTTTTTT.

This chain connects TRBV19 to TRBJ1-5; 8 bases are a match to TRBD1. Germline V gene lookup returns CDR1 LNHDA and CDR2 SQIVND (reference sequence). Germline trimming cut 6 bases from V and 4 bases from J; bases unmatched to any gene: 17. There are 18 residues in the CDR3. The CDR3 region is CASSRLTGSTGVNQPQHF. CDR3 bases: TGTGCCAGTAGCAGGCTAACCGGTTCGACAGGGGTTAATCAGCCCCAGCATTTT.

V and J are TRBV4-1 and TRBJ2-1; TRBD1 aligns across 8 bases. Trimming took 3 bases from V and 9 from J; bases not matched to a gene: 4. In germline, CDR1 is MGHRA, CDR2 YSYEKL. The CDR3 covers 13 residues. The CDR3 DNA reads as TGCGCCAGCAGCCAGGACAGGGTTTTTGAGCAGTTCTTC. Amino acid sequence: CASSQDRVFEQFF.

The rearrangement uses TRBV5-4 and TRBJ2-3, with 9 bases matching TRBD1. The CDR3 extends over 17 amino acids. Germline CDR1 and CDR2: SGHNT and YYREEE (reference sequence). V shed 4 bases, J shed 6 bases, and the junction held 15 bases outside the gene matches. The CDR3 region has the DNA TGTGCCAGCAGCCGTATGATACAGGGGGCCCTCGGGGATACGCAGTATTTT. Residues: CASSRMIQGALGDTQYF.

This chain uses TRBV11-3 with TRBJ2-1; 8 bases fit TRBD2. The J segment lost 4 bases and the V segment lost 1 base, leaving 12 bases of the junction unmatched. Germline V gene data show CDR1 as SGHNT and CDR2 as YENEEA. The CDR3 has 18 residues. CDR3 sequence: CASSLAAAGDRFYNEQFF. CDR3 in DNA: TGTGCCAGCAGCTTAGCCGCAGCGGGGGATCGCTTTTACAATGAGCAGTTCTTC.

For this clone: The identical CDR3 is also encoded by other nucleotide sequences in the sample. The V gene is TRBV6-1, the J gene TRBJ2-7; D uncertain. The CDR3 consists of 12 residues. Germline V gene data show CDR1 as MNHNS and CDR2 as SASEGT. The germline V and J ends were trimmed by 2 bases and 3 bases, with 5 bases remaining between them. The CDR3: CASSESVYEQYF. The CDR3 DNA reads TGTGCCAGCAGTGAATCCGTCTACGAGCAGTACTTC.

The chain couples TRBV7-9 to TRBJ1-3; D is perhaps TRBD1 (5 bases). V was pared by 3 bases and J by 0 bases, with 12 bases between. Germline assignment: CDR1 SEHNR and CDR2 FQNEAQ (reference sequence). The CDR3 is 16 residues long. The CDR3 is CASSFQAGHSGNTIYF. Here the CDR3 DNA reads TGTGCCAGCAGCTTCCAGGCAGGACACTCTGGAAACACCATATATTTT.

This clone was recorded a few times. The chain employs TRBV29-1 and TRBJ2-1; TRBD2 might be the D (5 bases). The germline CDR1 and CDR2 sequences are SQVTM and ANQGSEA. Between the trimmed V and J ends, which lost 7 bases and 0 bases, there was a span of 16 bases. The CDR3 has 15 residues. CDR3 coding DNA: TGCAGCGCCCCCCCCCAGCGGCCCTCCTACAATGAGCAGTTCTTC. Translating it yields CSAPPQRPSYNEQFF.

CDR3 region: CASSFLLAGGPGPFF. The DNA for the CDR3 is TGTGCCAGCAGCTTTTTACTAGCGGGAGGGCCCGGGCCGTTCTTC. The chain combines TRBV7-2 with TRBJ2-1; 13 bases line up with TRBD2. Germline V gene data show CDR1 as SGHTA and CDR2 as FQGNSA. Unmatched junction bases numbered 11, after V lost 3 bases and J lost 15 bases. The CDR3 sequence is 15 residues long.

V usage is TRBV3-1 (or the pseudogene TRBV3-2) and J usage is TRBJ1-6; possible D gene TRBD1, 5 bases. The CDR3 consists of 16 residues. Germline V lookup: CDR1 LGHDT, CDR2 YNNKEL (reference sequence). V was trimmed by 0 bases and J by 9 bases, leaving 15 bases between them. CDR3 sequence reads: CASSQEGAGLSSPLHF. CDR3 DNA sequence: TGTGCCAGCAGCCAAGAAGGGGCAGGGCTGAGTTCACCCCTCCACTTT.

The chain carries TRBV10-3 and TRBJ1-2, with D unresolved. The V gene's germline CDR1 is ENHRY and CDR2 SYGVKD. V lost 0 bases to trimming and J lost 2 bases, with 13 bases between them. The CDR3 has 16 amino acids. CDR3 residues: CAISESGRPTNYGYTF. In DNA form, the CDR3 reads TGTGCCATCAGTGAGTCTGGCAGGCCGACCAACTATGGCTACACCTTC.

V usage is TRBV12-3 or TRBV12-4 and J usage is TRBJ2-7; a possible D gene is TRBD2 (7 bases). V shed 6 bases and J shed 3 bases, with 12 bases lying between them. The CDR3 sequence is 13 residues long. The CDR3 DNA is TGTGCCAGCAGCCAGGGGACTAACTACGAGCAGTACTTC. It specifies CASSQGTNYEQYF.

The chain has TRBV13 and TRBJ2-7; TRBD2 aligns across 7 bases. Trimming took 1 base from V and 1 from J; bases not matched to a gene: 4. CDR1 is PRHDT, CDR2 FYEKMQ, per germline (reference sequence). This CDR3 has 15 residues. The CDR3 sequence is CASSLAGGLSYEQYF. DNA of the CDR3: TGTGCCAGCAGCTTAGCCGGGGGGTTATCCTACGAGCAGTACTTC.

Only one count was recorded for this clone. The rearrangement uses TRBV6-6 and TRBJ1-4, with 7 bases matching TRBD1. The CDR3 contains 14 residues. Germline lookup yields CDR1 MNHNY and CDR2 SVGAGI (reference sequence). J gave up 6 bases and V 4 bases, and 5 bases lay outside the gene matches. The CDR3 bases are TGTGCCAGCAGTTGGACAGGTGGGGATGAAAAACTGTTTTTT. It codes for CASSWTGGDEKLFF.

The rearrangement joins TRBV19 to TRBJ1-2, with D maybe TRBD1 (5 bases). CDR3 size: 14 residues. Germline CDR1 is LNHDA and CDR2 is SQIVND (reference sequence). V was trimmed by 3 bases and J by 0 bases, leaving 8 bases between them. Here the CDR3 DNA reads TGTGCCAGTAGTATCGGACAATCTAACTATGGCTACACCTTC. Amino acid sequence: CASSIGQSNYGYTF.

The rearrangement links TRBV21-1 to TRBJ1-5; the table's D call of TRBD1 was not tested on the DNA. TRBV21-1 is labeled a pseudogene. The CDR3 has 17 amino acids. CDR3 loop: CASREGPTGTGFQPQHF. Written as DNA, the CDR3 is TGTGCCAGCAGAGAGGGTCCCACCGGGACAGGGTTTCAGCCCCAGCATTTT.

CDR3: CASSLLGQGARGYTF. CDR3 bases: TGCGCCAGCAGCTTGTTGGGACAGGGGGCGCGTGGCTACACCTTC. The chain carries TRBV5-1 and TRBJ1-2; the match to TRBD1 covers 12 bases. Losses at the gene ends were 1 base for V and 7 bases for J; bases not matched to a gene: 5. This CDR3 comprises 15 residues. Germline V gene lookup returns CDR1 SGHRS and CDR2 YFSETQ.

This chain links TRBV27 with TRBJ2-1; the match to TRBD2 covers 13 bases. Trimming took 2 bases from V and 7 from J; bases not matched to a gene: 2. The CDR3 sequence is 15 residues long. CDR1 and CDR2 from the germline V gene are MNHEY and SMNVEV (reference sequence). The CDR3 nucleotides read TGTGCCAGCAGTTTACTGGGACTAGCGGGAAATGAGCAGTTCTTC. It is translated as CASSLLGLAGNEQFF.

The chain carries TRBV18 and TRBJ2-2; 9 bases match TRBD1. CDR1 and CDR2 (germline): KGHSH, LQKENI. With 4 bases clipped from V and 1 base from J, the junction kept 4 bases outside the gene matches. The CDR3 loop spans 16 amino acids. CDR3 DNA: TGTGCCAGCTCACGAATGGGACAGGGGAACACCGGGGAGCTGTTTTTT. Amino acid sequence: CASSRMGQGNTGELFF.

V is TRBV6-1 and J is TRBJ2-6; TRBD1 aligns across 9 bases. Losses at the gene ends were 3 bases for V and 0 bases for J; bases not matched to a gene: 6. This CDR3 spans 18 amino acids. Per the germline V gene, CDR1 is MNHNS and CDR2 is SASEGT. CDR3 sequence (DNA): TGTGCCAGCAGTGAGACAGGGGGATCGGTCTCTGGGGCCAACGTCCTGACTTTC. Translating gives CASSETGGSVSGANVLTF.

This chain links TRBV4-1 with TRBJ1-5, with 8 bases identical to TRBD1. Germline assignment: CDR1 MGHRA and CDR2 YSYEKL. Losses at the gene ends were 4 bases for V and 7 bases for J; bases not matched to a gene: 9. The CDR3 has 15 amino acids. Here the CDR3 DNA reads TGCGCCAGCAGCCCGACAGGGGAGGTGCGGCAGCCCCAGCATTTT. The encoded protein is CASSPTGEVRQPQHF.

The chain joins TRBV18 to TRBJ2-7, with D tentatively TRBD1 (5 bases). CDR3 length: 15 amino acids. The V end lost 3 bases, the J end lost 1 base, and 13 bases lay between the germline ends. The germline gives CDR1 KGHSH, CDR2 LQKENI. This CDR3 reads CASSPQLTASYEQYF. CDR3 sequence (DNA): TGTGCCAGCTCACCTCAACTGACAGCATCCTACGAGCAGTACTTC.

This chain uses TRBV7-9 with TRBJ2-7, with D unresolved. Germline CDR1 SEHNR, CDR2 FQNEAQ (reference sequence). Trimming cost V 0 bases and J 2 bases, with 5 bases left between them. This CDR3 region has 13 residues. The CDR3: CASSLAVTYEQYF. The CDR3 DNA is TGTGCCAGCAGCTTAGCCGTTACCTACGAGCAGTACTTC.

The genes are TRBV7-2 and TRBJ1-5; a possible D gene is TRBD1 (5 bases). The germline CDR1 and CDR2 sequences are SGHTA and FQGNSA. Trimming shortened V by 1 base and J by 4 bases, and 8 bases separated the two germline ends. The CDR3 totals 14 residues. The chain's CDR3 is CASSLDRTNQPQHF. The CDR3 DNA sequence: TGTGCCAGCAGCTTAGACAGGACAAATCAGCCCCAGCATTTT.

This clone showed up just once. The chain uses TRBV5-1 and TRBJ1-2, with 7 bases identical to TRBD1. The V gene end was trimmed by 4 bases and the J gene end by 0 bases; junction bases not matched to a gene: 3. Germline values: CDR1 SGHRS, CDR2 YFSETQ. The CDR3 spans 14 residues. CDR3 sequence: CASSRDSTNYGYTF. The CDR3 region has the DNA TGCGCCAGCAGCAGGGACAGCACTAACTATGGCTACACCTTC.

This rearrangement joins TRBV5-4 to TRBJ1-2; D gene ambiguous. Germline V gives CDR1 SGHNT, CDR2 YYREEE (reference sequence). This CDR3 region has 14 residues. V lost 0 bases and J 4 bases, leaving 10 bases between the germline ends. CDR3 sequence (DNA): TGTGCCAGCAGCTTGGCACAGCTTCCCTATGGCTACACCTTC. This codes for CASSLAQLPYGYTF.

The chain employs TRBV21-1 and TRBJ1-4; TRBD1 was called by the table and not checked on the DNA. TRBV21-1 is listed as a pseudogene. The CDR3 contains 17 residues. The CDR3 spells CASSKYLRGDRAGKLFF. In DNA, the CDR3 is TGTGCCAGCAGCAAATATTTGAGGGGGGACAGGGCGGGAAAACTGTTTTTT.